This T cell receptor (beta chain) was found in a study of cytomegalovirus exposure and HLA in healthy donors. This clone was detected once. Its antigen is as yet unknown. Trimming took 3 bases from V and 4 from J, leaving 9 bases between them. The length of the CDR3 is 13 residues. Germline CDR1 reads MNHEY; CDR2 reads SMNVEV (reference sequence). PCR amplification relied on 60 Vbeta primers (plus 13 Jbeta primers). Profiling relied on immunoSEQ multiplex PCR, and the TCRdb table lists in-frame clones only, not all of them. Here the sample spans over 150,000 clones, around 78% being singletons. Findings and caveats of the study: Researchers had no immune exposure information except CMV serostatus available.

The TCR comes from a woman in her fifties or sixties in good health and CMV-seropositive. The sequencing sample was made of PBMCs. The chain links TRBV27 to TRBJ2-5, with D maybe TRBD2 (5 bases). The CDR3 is CASSLRRGETQYF. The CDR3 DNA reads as TGTGCCAGCAGTTTGAGACGGGGAGAGACCCAGTACTTC.